This TCR beta chain was recovered during a study of CD8+CD57+ T cells in acquired aplastic anemia listed by TCRdb under 2018. Regarding the study in general: DNA extracted from sorted CD4+ and CD8+ cells had a mean of about 3.2 ug, with a range of about 0.19 to 27.4 ug. Mean read counts for healthy donor samples were around 10 million for CD4+ cells and 11.0 million for CD8+ cells.

In the study, sorted CD4+ and CD8+ blood T cells from patients with severe aplastic anemia and from healthy subjects underwent deep sequencing of TCR repertoires. Ficoll-Paque density gradient centrifugation was used to isolate peripheral blood mononuclear cells. Before DNA was extracted, CD4+ and CD8+ T cells were sorted using either FACS or magnetic beads. This clonotype was counted many times. There is no known antigen for this receptor. No qualities accompany the bases; no much larger clone lies one base away. Profiling of TCR beta VDJ combinations and CDR3 sequences used genomic DNA as the template. TCR repertoire sequencing was run on an Illumina HiSeq 2000. The authors' analysis ran thus. TRBV/TRBJ rearrangement plots, CDR3 size and DJ length profiles, and Simpson's diversity index were used to assess repertoires. The most abundant DNA sequence in the deep sequencing data was taken as the immunodominant clone. CDR3 amino acid sequences were screened for sharing across subjects and compared with published repertoires and the VDJdb database. TCRdb applied fastp at Q25 and MiXCR to the public reads, then kept only in-frame beta chains. All rows with the same CDR3 protein become a single entry with the most common DNA and genes. Clone size and V and J calls follow TCRdb, not the original study. The sample yields roughly 130,000 distinct CDR3 sequences; 48% were counted once. Of the sample, about 2.7% is held by the ten largest clones.

From cysteine to phenylalanine, the CDR3 is 16 amino acids long. CDR3 DNA is the only sequence kept; it has 48 bases, read in frame from the first base. V was cut back by 1 base and J by 0 bases, leaving a gap of 12 bases between them. The germline V gene (reference sequence) gives CDR1 as LGHDT and CDR2 as YNNKEL. Paper-wide results and their limitations: Between patients and healthy controls, no significant difference in CD8+ Simpson's diversity was found (P=0.060). Although around 30 CD8+ CDR3 sequences were shared by patients and controls, these sequences appeared highly expressed in patients and within the immunodominant clones of patients.

This chain joins TRBV3-1 to TRBJ1-2; TRBD1 is a weak D gene call, 6 bases matching. The sequencing sample was made of sorted CD4+, CD8+, or CD8+CD57+ T cells (not recorded which) from PBMCs. The sequence came from a human donor in good health, serving as a control. CDR3 loop: CASSQGGALTNYGYTF. The nucleotide sequence is given as TGTGCCAGCAGCCAAGGGGGGGCACTAACTAACTATGGCTACACCTTC. With the rest looked up from the reference TRBV3-1 and TRBJ1-2 genes rather than sequenced, the full variable domain is DTAVSQTPKYLVTQMGNDKSIKCEQNLGHDTMYWYKQDSKKFLKIMFSYNNKELIINETVPNRFSPKSPDKAHLNLHINSLELGDSAVYFCASSQGGALTNYGYTFGSGTRLTVV.